This T cell receptor beta chain was recorded in a study of siplizumab effects on memory and regulatory T cells. General study points: Mean Treg-derived proportions of mappable alloreactive CD4+ clones were 68.8% for siplizumab and approximately 25% for controls. Tregs proliferating in siplizumab cultures lacked confirmation of their suppressive function.

The trim removed 3 bases at V and 3 bases at J, leaving 5 bases unmatched. Germline-derived CDR1 and CDR2 are SGHTA and FQGNSA. The CDR3 length is 15 residues. Per sample, the assay covered approximately 100,000 TCR templates. Method: immunoSEQ multiplex PCR; TCRdb's copy keeps in-frame clones and lacks some. The sample lists under 85,000 clones; approximately 88% were seen once. This clone occurred a few times. Its antigen is not known. Other DNA sequences in this sample translate to the same CDR3. V and J are TRBV7-2 and TRBJ2-3, with 8 bases aligning to TRBD2. Sequenced input: Tregs sorted from blood. This receptor was taken from a human donor in good health. The CDR3 region has the DNA TGTGCCAGCAGCTTTCAAGCGGGAGAGACAGATACGCAGTATTTT. Encoded protein: CASSFQAGETDTQYF.